This T cell receptor beta chain comes out of a study of CD8 T cells in ankylosing spondylitis. In making TCR beta libraries, quantitative 5'-RACE with molecular barcodes was used. TCRdb reprocessed the 5' RACE reads via MiXCR and lists one record per CDR3 protein. The sample holds approximately 100,000 distinct CDR3 sequences, roughly 8.7% seen once. Study conclusions and caveats: In ankylosing spondylitis blood, a motif of several highly homologous TCR beta variants appeared characteristic. Clones linked to disease, bearing a CD8+ phenotype, were relatively rare in peripheral blood. Reportedly, significant enrichment of disease-linked clones occurred in matched ankylosing spondylitis synovial fluid.

Concerning this clonotype: The antigen is unknown.

Trimming took 4 bases from V and 4 from J; bases not matched to a gene: 7. Per germline, CDR1 SQVTM and CDR2 ANQGSEA. This CDR3 region has 15 residues. This sequence joins TRBV29-1 and TRBJ2-2; 9 bases are shared with TRBD2. This TCR was sampled from a male donor with ankylosing spondylitis or in good health (not recorded which). What was sequenced was blood, either unsorted or a sorted T cell fraction (not recorded which). CDR3 sequence (DNA): TGCAGCGTTGTCGTAGCGGGAGTCTCCACCGGGGAGCTGTTTTTT. Translation gives CSVVVAGVSTGELFF.